The present TCR beta chain was sequenced within a study of radiation and T cells in renal cell carcinoma. Study-wide background: Nephrectomy followed 15 Gy stereotactic body radiation by 4 weeks.

Time point given: baseline pretreatment blood. Treatment indicated: 15 Gy SBRT to primary tumor, nephrectomy 4 weeks later. Profiling relied on immunoSEQ multiplex PCR, and the TCRdb table lists in-frame clones only, not all of them. This table has roughly 100,000 clones, approximately 86% appearing once. This CDR3 contains 16 residues. Deletions cut 0 bases from V and 7 bases from J, with 18 bases between. From germline, CDR1 is LGHNA and CDR2 YNFKEQ. This sequence joins TRBV4-2 and TRBJ1-1; a possible D gene is TRBD1 (5 bases). The sequence came from a man aged 50 to 60 with renal cell carcinoma. Sequenced material: blood, taken from a patient whose treatment included radiotherapy and nephrectomy. The CDR3 reads CASSQEEARDYGEAFF. The CDR3 bases are TGTGCCAGCAGCCAAGAGGAGGCCAGGGATTATGGTGAAGCTTTCTTT.